A selection of T cell receptor beta chains follows, all from one sample in a study of shared clonotypes between healthy human individuals. This table comes from immunoSEQ multiplex PCR, and its TCRdb copy is limited to in-frame clones, with some not included. The sample includes about 2 million clones, about 95% of them seen just once. The specimen was naive CD8+ T cells sorted from blood. These TCRs come from a man between 18 and 29 years old in good health. Each CDR3 is given without its conserved first and last residue. The order of the fields is V gene, J gene, CDR3 protein.

TRBV6-5	TRBJ2-1	ASSYGLGGYNEQF
TRBV10-3	TRBJ1-1	AISEVGQGPTEAF
TRBV29-1	TRBJ1-2	SVEDNYGYT
TRBV19	TRBJ1-1	ASTDQGRAGTEAF
TRBV11-2	TRBJ1-1	ASSHWTGEAF
TRBV6-6	TRBJ2-5	DPPGWGEETQY
TRBV5-6	TRBJ2-5	ASSFLAGFQETQY
TRBV7-8	TRBJ1-2	ASSSTNAGTDYGYT
TRBV10-1	TRBJ2-3	ASSERTGGPDTQY
TRBV19	TRBJ1-1	ASSMALGAGKDTEAF
TRBV7-9	TRBJ2-3	ASSLDGTTDTQY
TRBV6-5	TRBJ1-3	ASSYSTGYGNTIY
TRBV5-8	TRBJ2-3	ASSEGLPGPDTQY
TRBV5-1	TRBJ2-7	ASSLEAGMGLYEQY
TRBV27	TRBJ2-5	ASSPNIRETQY
TRBV4-3	TRBJ2-7	ASSHGQGIPYEQY
TRBV2	TRBJ2-1	ASSDGTGSYNEQF
TRBV28	TRBJ1-2	ASSLSGANYGYT
TRBV7-3	TRBJ2-7	ASSPTTGGYEQY
TRBV11-1	TRBJ2-5	ASSGTSGLQETQY
TRBV4-1	TRBJ1-5	ASSPLEVSNQPQH
TRBV27	TRBJ2-2	ASSEFGGSSGELF
TRBV5-1	TRBJ2-2	ASSLADRGGGELF
TRBV6-5	TRBJ1-4	ASSHGGGGKLF
TRBV12-5	TRBJ2-5	ASGLVPAEKETQY
TRBV11-2	TRBJ1-6	ASSHVPSSYNSPLH
TRBV27	TRBJ2-2	ASSLEASPQTGELF
TRBV7-8	TRBJ2-1	ASSQGLAGSSYNEQF
TRBV7-9	TRBJ2-7	ASSSRPGQGSYEQY
TRBV7-8	TRBJ2-1	ASSFGLAGGSSYNEQF
TRBV5-4	TRBJ1-2	ASSLWGALYGYT
TRBV7-9	TRBJ2-1	ASSLPSYNEQF
TRBV5-6	TRBJ2-1	ASTSGPTSYNEQF
TRBV7-9	TRBJ1-2	ASSLDMGGRRLDGYT
TRBV6-4	TRBJ2-7	ASLEAYEQY
TRBV7-9	TRBJ2-7	ASSFGDNEQY
TRBV7-8	TRBJ2-3	ASSLLMETDTQY
TRBV13	TRBJ2-3	ASSLVASTDTQY
TRBV4-1	TRBJ2-3	ASSRGGRTDTQY
TRBV5-4	TRBJ1-5	ASSLYRELLQPQH
TRBV27	TRBJ1-1	ASSLQPANTEAF
TRBV6-6	TRBJ2-7	ASTSGGLDNEQY
TRBV5-8	TRBJ1-2	ASSWGDLLLYGYT
TRBV11-2	TRBJ2-7	ASSLGQDRSYEQY
TRBV5-5	TRBJ1-3	ASSADSFSGNTIY
TRBV28	TRBJ1-6	ASSSQINSPLH
TRBV28	TRBJ2-3	ASSTGTVTDTQY
TRBV7-9	TRBJ2-1	ASSPSGGEDEQF